The sequence of this T cell receptor beta chain was determined in a study of T cell changes during pregnancy in multiple sclerosis. Data came from immunoSEQ multiplex PCR; TCRdb stores just in-frame clones and leaves some out. The sample carries about 80,000 clones, about 92% recorded once. There are 16 residues in the CDR3. With V trimmed by 1 base and J by 4 bases, 6 bases remained unmatched. The V gene's germline CDR1 is MDHEN and CDR2 SYDVKM. This clone was detected once. This sample comprised peripheral blood, obtained before pregnancy. This chain connects TRBV28 to TRBJ1-5; 8 positions match TRBD1. The clonotype comes from a female donor with multiple sclerosis, enrolled in a pregnancy study. CDR3 amino acids: CASSLLGQGGNQPQHF. CDR3 nucleotide sequence: TGTGCCAGCAGTTTATTAGGACAGGGTGGAAATCAGCCCCAGCATTTT.